The rows below give T cell receptor beta chains drawn from one sample of a study of cytomegalovirus exposure and HLA in healthy donors. The protocol was immunoSEQ multiplex PCR, while the TCRdb copy is restricted to in-frame clones and leaves out a portion. The table records some 140,000 clones, about 75% of them present only once. Sample: PBMCs. These receptor sequences come from a woman between 35 and 50 years old in good health and CMV-seronegative. Both conserved end residues are part of each CDR3. A D gene is named only where the DNA matches it firmly. Clone size is stated in some rows and not others, as once, few, many or a class when expanded.

TRBV7-2	TRBJ1-1	TRBD1	-	TGTGCCAGCAGCGCCCCGGGACAGTCTCTCCGGGTCACTGAAGCTTTCTTT	CASSAPGQSLRVTEAFF
TRBV5-1	TRBJ2-4	TRBD1	-	TGCGCCAGCAGTCGAGCGACAGGGACGACGGCCAAAAACATTCAGTACTTC	CASSRATGTTAKNIQYF
TRBV7-9	TRBJ2-5	TRBD2	-	TGTGCCAGCAGCTTAAGCGGGGGGGTTTACACCCAAGAGACCCAGTACTTC	CASSLSGGVYTQETQYF
TRBV18	TRBJ1-1	-	-	TGTGCCAGCTCACCAATACAGGCCCAAGAAGCTTTCTTT	CASSPIQAQEAFF
TRBV5-6	TRBJ1-6	-	once	TGTGCCAGCAGTTGGGTGGGTAGGACACCAAATAATTCACCCCTCCACTTT	CASSWVGRTPNNSPLHF
TRBV9	TRBJ2-3	TRBD2	-	TGTGCCAGCAGCCTCCAGCTCCATACTAGCGGGGAGGGAGATACGCAGTATTTT	CASSLQLHTSGEGDTQYF
TRBV4-3	TRBJ2-2	TRBD1	-	TGCGCCAGCAGCCAAGGGGTGGGACAGGGGGCCGGGGAGCTGTTTTTT	CASSQGVGQGAGELFF
TRBV5-4	TRBJ1-3	-	-	TGTGCCAGCAGCCGGGGAGGGGGGGCCCTCGGGGGAAACACCATATATTTT	CASSRGGGALGGNTIYF
TRBV12-5	TRBJ1-3	-	-	TGTGCTACCAGCTCTGGAAACACCATATATTTT	CATSSGNTIYF
TRBV5-6	TRBJ1-2	-	few	TGTGCCAGCAGCTTTCTCGACAGACCCCCTTCGGAAGGCTACACCTTC	CASSFLDRPPSEGYTF
TRBV5-7	TRBJ1-3	TRBD1	-	TGTGCCAGCAGCCCACAGGGGCCTACGGGAAACACCATATATTTT	CASSPQGPTGNTIYF
TRBV14	TRBJ2-1	-	-	TGTGCCAGCAGCCAAGGGGGACTCACTGAGCAGTTCTTC	CASSQGGLTEQFF
TRBV7-8	TRBJ2-2	TRBD1	-	TGTGCCAGCAGCCCTGAGACAGGGGTAGCCGGGGAGCTGTTTTTT	CASSPETGVAGELFF
TRBV5-1	TRBJ2-5	TRBD1	-	TGCGCCAGCAGCGCGGACAGGGGAGAGACCCAGTACTTC	CASSADRGETQYF
TRBV7-9	TRBJ1-2	-	-	TGTGCCAGCAGCCCCAGTGGAGGAAGTGGCTACACCTTC	CASSPSGGSGYTF
TRBV19	TRBJ1-5	TRBD1	-	TGTGCCAGTAGCCCCCCCCGGGACAGAAGCAATCAGCCCCAGCATTTT	CASSPPRDRSNQPQHF
TRBV6-1	TRBJ2-7	-	-	TGTGCCAGTACAGAGAATAACGAGCAGTACTTC	CASTENNEQYF
TRBV28	TRBJ1-2	-	-	TGTGCCAGCAGTTCCGGCTTGAGTGCGGCCGGAGGCTACACCTTC	CASSSGLSAAGGYTF
TRBV2	TRBJ1-1	-	-	TGTGCCAGCAGTGAGTTGGGGGGGAAAGGGACTGAAGCTTTCTTT	CASSELGGKGTEAFF
TRBV5-4	TRBJ2-7	TRBD1	-	TGTGCCAGCAGCTTGGGACAGGGTCGGAATGAGCAGTACTTC	CASSLGQGRNEQYF
TRBV29-1	TRBJ1-2	-	-	TGCAGCGTTGAAGATGGGGGGGGCAGGAGGGGCTACACCTTC	CSVEDGGGRRGYTF
TRBV18	TRBJ2-7	-	-	TGTGCCAGCTCACCCGCCGGACAGAACGTCTACGAGCAGTACTTC	CASSPAGQNVYEQYF
TRBV10-3	TRBJ1-2	TRBD1	-	TGTGCCATCAGAGACAGGGGGCTTTATGGCTACACCTTC	CAIRDRGLYGYTF
TRBV6-6	TRBJ1-4	TRBD1	-	TGTGCCAGCAGTTCCCGGGGACAGGCCGGCGAAAAACTGTTTTTT	CASSSRGQAGEKLFF
TRBV9	TRBJ1-1	-	-	TGTGCCAGCAGCGTAGACGCGGGGCGAAACACTGAAGCTTTCTTT	CASSVDAGRNTEAFF
TRBV18	TRBJ2-5	-	-	TGTGCCAGCTCCGGGATCCAAGAGACCCAGTACTTC	CASSGIQETQYF
TRBV10-3	TRBJ2-3	TRBD2	-	TGTGCCATCAGTGGGGATAGCGGGGCCATCACAGATACGCAGTATTTT	CAISGDSGAITDTQYF
TRBV27	TRBJ2-5	TRBD2	-	TGTGCCAGCAGCTCTAGCGGGGTGCCCAGATACCAAGAGACCCAGTACTTC	CASSSSGVPRYQETQYF
TRBV6-1	TRBJ2-5	TRBD1	-	TGTGCCAGCAGTTGGGTCTTGACAGGGCAGCAGACCCAGTACTTC	CASSWVLTGQQTQYF
TRBV6-5	TRBJ2-7	TRBD1	once	TGTGCCAGCAGTTACTCGACAGGGTTGTTCGCTTACGAGCAGTACTTC	CASSYSTGLFAYEQYF
TRBV5-6	TRBJ1-4	-	-	TGTGCCAGCAGCCAGACCCAGGGCTTAGGGGAAAAACTGTTTTTT	CASSQTQGLGEKLFF
TRBV5-4	TRBJ2-7	TRBD1	-	TGTGCCAGCAGCCGGAGGACAGGGATTGGCGAGCAGTACTTC	CASSRRTGIGEQYF
TRBV5-1	TRBJ2-7	-	-	TGCGCCAGCAGCTTAGAAGGTAATAGAGGCGAGCAGTACTTC	CASSLEGNRGEQYF
TRBV7-2	TRBJ1-5	-	-	TGTGCCAGCAGCTTAGAACGCGATCAGCCCCAGCATTTT	CASSLERDQPQHF
TRBV30	TRBJ1-2	-	-	TGTGCCTGGACTAGGAGTCAGCTTAACTATGGCTACACCTTC	CAWTRSQLNYGYTF
TRBV5-1	TRBJ1-1	TRBD1	-	TGCGCCAGCAGCTTTAGGGGGCCTGGGCTTGAAGCTTTCTTT	CASSFRGPGLEAFF
TRBV7-2	TRBJ2-1	TRBD1	-	TGTGCCAGCAGCTTAGGACAGGGGGCAGCCAATGAGCAGTTCTTC	CASSLGQGAANEQFF
TRBV29-1	TRBJ1-3	TRBD1	-	TGCAGCTCGCGGACAGGCTCTGGAAACACCATATATTTT	CSSRTGSGNTIYF
TRBV16	TRBJ1-1	-	once	TGTGCCAGCAGCCAATTCCAGGGGTTGACCACTGAAGCTTTCTTT	CASSQFQGLTTEAFF